This TCR beta chain was sequenced for a study of T cells in Graves' hyperthyroidism and ophthalmopathy (dated by TCRdb to between 2019 and 2020). For the wider study: Peripheral blood was collected at initial diagnosis, before any treatment. To identify TCR V-J signatures that set the groups apart, the researchers used a discovery cohort of 100 patients, made up of 40 to 45 with Graves' ophthalmopathy and about 55 with stable Graves' hyperthyroidism. Prospective prediction of ophthalmopathy was tested in an independent validation cohort consisting of roughly 19 hyperthyroidism patients and some 16 patients who later progressed to ophthalmopathy. The 90 to 100 discovery patients were randomly split 7:3 into training and test sets. The study also compared thyroid tissue and blood T-cell repertoires from five or six Graves' hyperthyroidism patients. After sampling, hyperthyroidism patients received methimazole starting at 30 mg daily, and ophthalmopathy patients received high-dose intravenous methylprednisolone. The paper reports TCR Vbeta CDR3 sequencing of 140 or so peripheral blood samples: some 44 ophthalmopathy, roughly 80 hyperthyroidism and around 17 progressor patients.

Moderately to severely active disease, a Clinical Activity Score of at least 3, a NOSPECS grade of at least 4, and a duration under 3 months were present in ophthalmopathy patients. Any patient with an uncontrolled infection, another autoimmune disease, pregnancy or lactation was excluded. Diagnoses relied on clinical symptoms, serum thyroxine and TRAb, thyroid ultrasound and orbital computed tomography. Ficoll-Paque density gradient centrifugation was used to isolate PBMCs from 8.5 to 10 ml of fresh peripheral blood. Total RNA was extracted using Trizol reagent, and RNA quality was assessed on an Agilent 2100 Bioanalyzer. This clonotype showed up many times. What antigen it recognizes has not been identified. No much larger clone exists at a distance of one base, and base qualities are not known. Points the paper makes about the study in general: Ophthalmopathy was separated from stable hyperthyroidism by a 13 V-J signature model, with around 90% sensitivity and approximately 84% specificity obtained in cross-validation and 80%/75% obtained in testing. Most expanded thyroid clonotypes (frequency above 0.001) were also detected in blood, a finding suggesting that blood repertoires may reflect thyroid immune responses. In validation, progression to ophthalmopathy was predicted by the model with 70.59% sensitivity and 72.22% specificity, a median of approximately 6.5 months before onset. No statistical method was used to fix the sample size in advance, and group allocation was not hidden from the investigators.

For this chain, trimming is 3 bases at the V end and 5 bases at the J end, and the number of junction bases without a gene match is 8. Spanning cysteine to phenylalanine, the CDR3 consists of 16 amino acids. Of all the DNA, just the CDR3 is kept, 48 bases in frame from base 1. The germline V gene gives CDR1 as KGHDR and CDR2 as SFDVKD. Amplification of TCR beta CDR3 regions was carried out from RNA transcripts. The first round of RT-PCR for the TCR CDR3 was performed with the HTBI primer set and the Qiagen OneStep RT-PCR kit. A second multiplex PCR round built the libraries, followed by size selection and purification. Libraries were sequenced paired-end with 100 bp reads on an Illumina HiSeq2000. Regarding the original processing steps: SOAPnuke was used to process the raw data, removing reads that contained adapters or uncalled bases, had a mean Phred below 15, or lacked an exact match to the constant primer or identifier. High-quality paired reads were merged using COPE v1.2.5, and each unique nucleotide sequence was defined as a clonotype. MiTCR v1.1 was used to align the clonotypes against IMGT TRBV, TRBD and TRBJ reference segments. The analysis was restricted to V-J combinations with a frequency above 0.0001, which together covered just over 99% of the repertoires. A TCS score was defined as the ratio of F50 (clonal expansion) to E x V (chaos), with BLOSUM62-based TCRdist applied between CDR3 peptides within each V-J. Welch's t-statistics and random forest reduced 500 to 650 V-J features to roughly 13, which were used in a naive Bayes classifier (R e1071). TCRdb passed the public sequencing reads through fastp at Q25 and MiXCR, retaining productive beta sequences. All rows with the same CDR3 protein become a single entry with the most common DNA and genes. The V and J calls reflect TCRdb's pipeline rather than the authors' work. The sample profile shows more than 300,000 distinct CDR3 sequences; around 13% of them were found once. Around 19% of the sample rests with the top ten.

This receptor was identified in a woman younger than 45 with Graves' ophthalmopathy. Sequencing used blood. The chain is made from TRBV24-1 and TRBJ1-5; 8 nucleotides in the junction match TRBD1. The nucleotide sequence reads TGTGCCACCAGTGATCATGGACAGGGAGACTATCAGCCCCAGCATTTT. This sequence encodes CATSDHGQGDYQPQHF.